This note documents a single TCR beta chain sequence. The sample comes from a study of cytomegalovirus exposure and HLA in healthy donors. The CDR3 has 13 residues. Trimming removed 2 bases at V and 6 bases at J, with 10 bases between. Germline V gene sequence: CDR1 SGHAT, CDR2 FQNNGV. Both 60 Vbeta primers and 13 Jbeta primers went into the PCR. How the authors handled the data: Per a later analysis, the number of unique TCR beta chains was 75 million to 90 million, of which 8.5 million to 11 million were shared. The data were produced by immunoSEQ multiplex PCR, yet TCRdb's version contains in-frame clones alone and is incomplete. V, J and clone size reflect that table, while D and trimming were determined from the DNA. The sample consists of 100,000 to 150,000 clones, approximately 78% of them appearing once.

The receptor was derived from a man in his thirties or forties in good health and CMV-seropositive. The V and J genes are TRBV11-2 and TRBJ1-1; no reliable D call. Specimen: PBMCs. The CDR3 loop reads CASSLSPGSEAFF. CDR3 sequence (DNA): TGTGCCAGCAGCTTAAGTCCGGGATCTGAAGCTTTCTTT.